Below are 6 T cell receptor beta chains sequenced from a single sample in a study of read filtering for tumor transcriptome and immune sequencing. Molecular barcoded adaptors covering alpha/delta and beta/gamma chains were used on approximately 400 ng RNA. TCRdb re-called the reads with MiXCR, one entry per CDR3 protein. The repertoire holds about 63,000 distinct CDR3 sequences, approximately 15% seen once, with 45% in the top ten. The specimen sequenced was a population of CD138-negative cells sorted from bone marrow. The receptors stem from a donor aged 40 or older with multiple myeloma.

Many counts were recorded for this clonotype. A much larger clone sits a single nucleotide away, making a read error possible. The V call is TRBV9, the J call TRBJ1-4; no definite D call. The CDR3 is 15 residues long. Between the trimmed V and J ends, which lost 3 bases and 6 bases, there was a span of 15 bases. In germline, CDR1 is SGDLS, CDR2 YYNGEE. CDR3 DNA: TGTGCCAGCAGCGAAACACAGAGGTCGGATGAAAAACTGTTTTTT. This translates into CASSETQRSDEKLFF.

Points on this clonotype: A much larger clone sits a single nucleotide away, making a read error possible. The CDR3 is CASSLARRFYEQYF. The CDR3 nucleotides read TGTGCCAGCAGTTTAGCTAGAAGATTCTACGAGCAGTACTTC. This rearrangement joins TRBV12-3 or TRBV12-4 to TRBJ2-7; no definite D call. The CDR3 loop spans 14 amino acids. The germline V and J ends were trimmed by 0 bases and 3 bases, with 9 bases remaining between them.

V and J are TRBV4-2 and TRBJ2-1, with 12 nucleotides matching TRBD2. V dropped 0 bases and J dropped 6; count of bases not matched to a gene: 6. Germline V gene sequence: CDR1 LGHNA, CDR2 YNFKEQ. The length of the CDR3 is 17 residues. CDR3 sequence (DNA): TGTGCCAGCAGCCAAGATGAGGCTAGCGGGAGGGCCAATGAGCAGTTCTTC. The encoded protein is CASSQDEASGRANEQFF.

Ten or more counts support this clonotype. The genes are TRBV28 and TRBJ1-5; D perhaps matches TRBD1 (5 bases). V was shortened by 10 bases and J by 7 bases, with 14 bases between the two germline ends. Germline CDR1 MDHEN, CDR2 SYDVKM. The length of the CDR3 is 12 residues. CDR3 sequence reads: CATEQADQPQHF. In DNA form, the CDR3 reads TGTGCCACCGAACAGGCCGACCAGCCCCAGCATTTT.

At least ten counts were recorded for this clonotype. This chain joins TRBV19 and TRBJ2-1; 8 bases align to TRBD2. Germline lookup yields CDR1 LNHDA and CDR2 SQIVND (reference sequence). The CDR3 covers 18 residues. V trimming: 3 bases; J trimming: 5 bases; junction bases outside the gene matches: 15. Written as DNA, the CDR3 is TGTGCCAGTAGTATGCAGGGGTCGAGACTAGCGACCAACAATGAGCAGTTCTTC. Translation gives CASSMQGSRLATNNEQFF.

This clonotype was observed at least ten times. This rearrangement joins TRBV29-1 to TRBJ1-1; TRBD1 is a possible D gene (6 bases). CDR3 length: 12 residues. The V and J ends lost 5 bases and 4 bases respectively, with 11 bases between them. The V gene's germline CDR1 is SQVTM and CDR2 ANQGSEA. As DNA, the CDR3 is TGCAGCGTTCCCCTAGGGGGCACTGAAGCTTTCTTT. Encoded protein: CSVPLGGTEAFF. The full variable domain, in which reference TRBV29-1 and TRBJ1-1 provide the parts outside the CDR3, is SAVISQKPSRDICQRGTSLTIQCQVDSQVTMMFWYRQQPGQSLTLIATANQGSEATYESGFVIDKFPISRPNLTFSTLTVSNMSPEDSSIYLCSVPLGGTEAFFGQGTRLTVV.